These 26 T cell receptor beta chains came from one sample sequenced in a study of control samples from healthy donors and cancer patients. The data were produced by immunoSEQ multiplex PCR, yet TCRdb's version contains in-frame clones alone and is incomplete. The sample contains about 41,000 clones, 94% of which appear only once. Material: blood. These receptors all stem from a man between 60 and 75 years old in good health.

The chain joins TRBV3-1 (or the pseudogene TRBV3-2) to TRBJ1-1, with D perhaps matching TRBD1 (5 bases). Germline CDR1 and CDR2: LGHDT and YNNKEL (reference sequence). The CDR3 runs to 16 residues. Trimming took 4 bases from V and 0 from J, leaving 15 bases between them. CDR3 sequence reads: CASSPKWGGLNTEAFF. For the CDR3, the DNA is TGTGCCAGCAGCCCCAAGTGGGGCGGTCTGAACACTGAAGCTTTCTTT.

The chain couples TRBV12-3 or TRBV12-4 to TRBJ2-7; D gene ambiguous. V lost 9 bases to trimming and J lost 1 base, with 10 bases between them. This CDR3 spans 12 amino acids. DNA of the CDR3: TGTGCCAGTCAGACGAATTCCTACGAGCAGTACTTC. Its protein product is CASQTNSYEQYF.

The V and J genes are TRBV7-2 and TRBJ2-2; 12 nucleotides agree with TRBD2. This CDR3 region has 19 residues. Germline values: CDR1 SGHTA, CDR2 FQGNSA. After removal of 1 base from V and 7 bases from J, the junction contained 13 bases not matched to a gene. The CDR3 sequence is CASSLGRFLAGGPGGELFF. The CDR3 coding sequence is TGTGCCAGCAGCTTAGGACGCTTCCTAGCGGGAGGGCCTGGCGGGGAGCTGTTTTTT. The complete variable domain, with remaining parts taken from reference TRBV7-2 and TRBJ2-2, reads GAGVSQSPSNKVTEKGKDVELRCDPISGHTALYWYRQSLGQGLEFLIYFQGNSAPDKSGLPSDRFSAERTGGSVSTLTIQRTQQEDSAVYLCASSLGRFLAGGPGGELFFGEGSRLTVL.

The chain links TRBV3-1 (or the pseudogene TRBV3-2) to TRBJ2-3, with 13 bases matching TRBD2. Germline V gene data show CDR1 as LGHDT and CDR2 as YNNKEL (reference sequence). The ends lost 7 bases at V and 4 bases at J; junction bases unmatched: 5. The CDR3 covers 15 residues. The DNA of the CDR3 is TGTGCCAGCAATATGGGACTAGCGGGATCAGATACGCAGTATTTT. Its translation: CASNMGLAGSDTQYF.

The CDR3 DNA sequence: TGTGCCAGTAGTATAGATCACAAGGGCCCATACAATGAGCAGTTCTTC. This encodes CASSIDHKGPYNEQFF. The rearrangement joins TRBV19 to TRBJ2-1; D ambiguous. This CDR3 has 16 amino acids. Germline values: CDR1 LNHDA, CDR2 SQIVND (reference sequence). With 0 bases removed from V and 4 bases from J, the gap between germline ends came to 13 bases.

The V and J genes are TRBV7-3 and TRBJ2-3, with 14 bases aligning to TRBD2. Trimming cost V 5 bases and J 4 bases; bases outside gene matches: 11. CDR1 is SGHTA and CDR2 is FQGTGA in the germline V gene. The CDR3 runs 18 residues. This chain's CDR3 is CASSPAGTSGSFADTQYF. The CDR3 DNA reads TGTGCCAGCAGCCCTGCCGGGACTAGCGGGAGTTTTGCAGATACGCAGTATTTT.

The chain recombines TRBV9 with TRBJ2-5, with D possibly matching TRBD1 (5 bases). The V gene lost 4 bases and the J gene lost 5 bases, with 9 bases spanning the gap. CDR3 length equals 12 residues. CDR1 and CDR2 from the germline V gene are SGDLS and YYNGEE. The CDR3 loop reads CASSRGWETQYF. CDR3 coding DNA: TGTGCCAGCAGCAGGGGTTGGGAGACCCAGTACTTC.

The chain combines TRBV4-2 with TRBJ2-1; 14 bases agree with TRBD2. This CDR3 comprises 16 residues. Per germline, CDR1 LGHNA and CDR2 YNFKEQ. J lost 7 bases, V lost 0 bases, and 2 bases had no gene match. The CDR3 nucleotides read TGTGCCAGCAGCCAAGATGGACTAGCGGGAGGTAATGAGCAGTTCTTC. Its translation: CASSQDGLAGGNEQFF.

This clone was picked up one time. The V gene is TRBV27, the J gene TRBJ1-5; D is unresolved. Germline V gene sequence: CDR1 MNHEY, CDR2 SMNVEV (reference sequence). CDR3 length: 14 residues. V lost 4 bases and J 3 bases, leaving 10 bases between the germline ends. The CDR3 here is CASSSGQPNQPQHF. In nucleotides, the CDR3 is TGTGCCAGCAGTTCGGGTCAGCCCAATCAGCCCCAGCATTTT.

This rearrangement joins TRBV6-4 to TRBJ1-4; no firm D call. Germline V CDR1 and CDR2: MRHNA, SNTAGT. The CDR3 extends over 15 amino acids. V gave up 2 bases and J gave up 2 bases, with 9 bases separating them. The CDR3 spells CASSDGGCTNEKLFF. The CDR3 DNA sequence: TGTGCCAGCAGTGACGGCGGGTGCACTAATGAAAAACTGTTTTTT.

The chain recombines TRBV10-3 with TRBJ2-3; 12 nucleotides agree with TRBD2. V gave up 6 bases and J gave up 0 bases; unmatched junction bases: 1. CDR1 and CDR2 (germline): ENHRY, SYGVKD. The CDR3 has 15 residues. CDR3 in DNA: TGTGCCATCAGAGGACTAGCGGGAAGCACAGATACGCAGTATTTT. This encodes CAIRGLAGSTDTQYF.

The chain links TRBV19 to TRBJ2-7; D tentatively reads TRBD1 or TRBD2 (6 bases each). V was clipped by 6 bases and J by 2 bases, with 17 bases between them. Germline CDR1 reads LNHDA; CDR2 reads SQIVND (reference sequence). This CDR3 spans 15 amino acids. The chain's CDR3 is CASSTTGTLTYEQYF. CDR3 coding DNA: TGTGCCAGTAGCACAACAGGGACTCTAACCTACGAGCAGTACTTC.

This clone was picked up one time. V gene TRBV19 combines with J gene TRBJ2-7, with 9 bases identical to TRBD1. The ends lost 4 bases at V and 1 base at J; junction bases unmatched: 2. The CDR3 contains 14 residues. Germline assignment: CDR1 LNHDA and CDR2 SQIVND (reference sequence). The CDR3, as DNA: TGTGCCAGTAGTACTGGACAGGGGTCCTACGAGCAGTACTTC. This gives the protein CASSTGQGSYEQYF.

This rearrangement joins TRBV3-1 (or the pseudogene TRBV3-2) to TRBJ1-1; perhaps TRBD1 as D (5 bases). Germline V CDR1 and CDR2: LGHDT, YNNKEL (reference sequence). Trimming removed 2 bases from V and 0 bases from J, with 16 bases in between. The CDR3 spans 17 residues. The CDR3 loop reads CASSQNEQAPMNTEAFF. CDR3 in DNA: TGTGCCAGCAGCCAAAATGAACAGGCCCCGATGAACACTGAAGCTTTCTTT.

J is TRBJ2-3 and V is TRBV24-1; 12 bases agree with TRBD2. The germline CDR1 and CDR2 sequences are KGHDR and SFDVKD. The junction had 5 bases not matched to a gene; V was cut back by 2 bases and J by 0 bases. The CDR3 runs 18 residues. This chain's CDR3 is CATSDSGTSGFSTDTQYF. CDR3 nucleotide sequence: TGTGCCACCAGTGATTCCGGGACTAGCGGGTTTAGCACAGATACGCAGTATTTT.

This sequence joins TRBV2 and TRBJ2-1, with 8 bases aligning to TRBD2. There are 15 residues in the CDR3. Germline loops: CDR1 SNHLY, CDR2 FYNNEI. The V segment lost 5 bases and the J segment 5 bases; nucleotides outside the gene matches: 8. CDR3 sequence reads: CASSRVSGANNEQFF. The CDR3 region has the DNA TGTGCCAGCAGTAGGGTTAGCGGGGCCAACAATGAGCAGTTCTTC.

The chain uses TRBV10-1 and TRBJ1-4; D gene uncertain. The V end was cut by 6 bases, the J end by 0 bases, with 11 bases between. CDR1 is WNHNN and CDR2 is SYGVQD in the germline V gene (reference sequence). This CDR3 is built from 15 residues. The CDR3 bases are TGCGCCAGCAGCATGGACTCCTCAACTAATGAAAAACTGTTTTTT. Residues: CASSMDSSTNEKLFF.

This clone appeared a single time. The CDR3 bases are TGTGCCAGTAGTAGGAGCTACGGCTACACCTTC. This sequence encodes CASSRSYGYTF. The rearrangement uses TRBV19 and TRBJ1-2, with D unresolved. CDR3 length: 11 residues. CDR1 and CDR2 (germline): LNHDA, SQIVND (reference sequence). Trimming took 4 bases from V and 8 from J, leaving 8 bases between them.

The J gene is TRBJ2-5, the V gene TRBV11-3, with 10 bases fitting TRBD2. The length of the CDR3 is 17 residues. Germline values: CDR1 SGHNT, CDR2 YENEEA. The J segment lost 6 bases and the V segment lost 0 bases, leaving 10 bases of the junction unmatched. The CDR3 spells CASSLEASGSLRKTQYF. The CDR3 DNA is TGTGCCAGCAGCTTAGAGGCTAGCGGGAGCCTGCGAAAGACCCAGTACTTC.

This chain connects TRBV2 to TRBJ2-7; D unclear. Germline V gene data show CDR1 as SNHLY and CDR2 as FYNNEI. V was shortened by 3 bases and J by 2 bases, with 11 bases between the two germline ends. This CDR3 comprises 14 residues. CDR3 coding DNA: TGTGCCAGCAGTGACTTCAACAACCCCTACGAGCAGTACTTC. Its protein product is CASSDFNNPYEQYF.

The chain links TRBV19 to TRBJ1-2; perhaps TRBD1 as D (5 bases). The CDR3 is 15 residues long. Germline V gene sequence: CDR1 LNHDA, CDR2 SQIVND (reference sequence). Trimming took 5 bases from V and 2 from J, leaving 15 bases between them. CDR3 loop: CASSSHRDPNYGYTF. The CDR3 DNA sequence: TGTGCCAGTAGTTCACACCGGGACCCAAACTATGGCTACACCTTC.

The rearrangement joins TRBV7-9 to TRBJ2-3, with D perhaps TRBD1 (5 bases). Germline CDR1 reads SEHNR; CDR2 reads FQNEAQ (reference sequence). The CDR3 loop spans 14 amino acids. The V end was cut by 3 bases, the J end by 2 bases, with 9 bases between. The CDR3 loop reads CASSFDRTTDTQYF. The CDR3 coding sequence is TGTGCCAGCAGCTTTGACAGAACCACAGATACGCAGTATTTT.

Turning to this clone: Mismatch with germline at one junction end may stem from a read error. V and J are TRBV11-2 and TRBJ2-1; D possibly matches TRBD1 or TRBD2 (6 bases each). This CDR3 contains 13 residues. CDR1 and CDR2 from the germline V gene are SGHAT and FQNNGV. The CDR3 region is CAGSPGAEDEQFF. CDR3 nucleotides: TGTGCCGGCAGCCCGGGGGCCGAGGATGAGCAGTTCTTC.

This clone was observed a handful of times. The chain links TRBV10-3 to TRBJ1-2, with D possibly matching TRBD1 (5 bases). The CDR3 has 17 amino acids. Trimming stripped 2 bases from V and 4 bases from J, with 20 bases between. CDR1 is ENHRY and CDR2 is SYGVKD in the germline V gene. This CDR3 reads CAISEGTQEALSYGYTF. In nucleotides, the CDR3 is TGTGCCATCAGTGAGGGTACACAGGAAGCTCTTAGCTATGGCTACACCTTC.

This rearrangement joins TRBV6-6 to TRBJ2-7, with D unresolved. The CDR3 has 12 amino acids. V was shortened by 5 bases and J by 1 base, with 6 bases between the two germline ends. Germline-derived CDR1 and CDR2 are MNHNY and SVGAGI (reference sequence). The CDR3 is CASSIPSYEQYF. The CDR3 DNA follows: TGTGCCAGCAGTATACCGTCCTACGAGCAGTACTTC.

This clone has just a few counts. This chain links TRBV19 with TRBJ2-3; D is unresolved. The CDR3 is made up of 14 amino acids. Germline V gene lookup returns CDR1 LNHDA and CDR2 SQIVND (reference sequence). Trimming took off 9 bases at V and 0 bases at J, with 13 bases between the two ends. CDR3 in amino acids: CARWIEISTDTQYF. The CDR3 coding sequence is TGTGCCAGGTGGATTGAGATAAGCACAGATACGCAGTATTTT. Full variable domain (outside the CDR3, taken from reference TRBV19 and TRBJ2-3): DGGITQSPKYLFRKEGQNVTLSCEQNLNHDAMYWYRQDPGQGLRLIYYSQIVNDFQKGDIAEGYSVSREKKESFPLTVTSAQKNPTAFYLCARWIEISTDTQYFGPGTRLTVL.